Listed below are T cell receptor beta chains from one sample, sequenced in a study of blood T cell repertoires in COVID-19. Sequenced by immunoSEQ multiplex PCR; TCRdb stores in-frame clones only, minus some. The sample holds about 230,000 clones, around 86% seen once. Source material: peripheral blood. The receptor set was obtained from a man in his fifties with COVID-19, enrolled during active disease. Both conserved end residues are part of each CDR3. The D gene is left open where the match is weak. Rows may omit the clone size; those that give it use once, few, many or a size class.

d_call: NA; clone_size: NA; j_call: TRBJ1-5; v_call: TRBV6-5; cdr3_nt: TGTGCCAGCACTCGACAGGCACAAGGGGATCAGCCCCAGCATTTT; cdr3_aa: CASTRQAQGDQPQHF
d_call: TRBD2; clone_size: NA; j_call: TRBJ2-5; v_call: TRBV5-1; cdr3_nt: TGCGCCAGCAGCTTGGTAGCGGGAACTTTAGAGACCCAGTACTTC; cdr3_aa: CASSLVAGTLETQYF
d_call: NA; clone_size: NA; j_call: TRBJ2-3; v_call: TRBV30; cdr3_nt: TGTGCCTGGTTGACAGCAGATACGCAGTATTTT; cdr3_aa: CAWLTADTQYF
d_call: TRBD2; clone_size: NA; j_call: TRBJ2-1; v_call: TRBV27; cdr3_nt: TGTGCCAGCAGTCTTCTAGCGGGGTCCTACAATGAGCAGTTCTTC; cdr3_aa: CASSLLAGSYNEQFF
d_call: NA; clone_size: few; j_call: TRBJ2-2; v_call: TRBV28; cdr3_nt: TGTGCCAGCAGTTACACGAATTATCCCGGGGAGCTGTTTTTT; cdr3_aa: CASSYTNYPGELFF
d_call: TRBD2; clone_size: NA; j_call: TRBJ2-1; v_call: TRBV12-5; cdr3_nt: TGTGCTAGTGGTTTGGTACAGCAGGGACTAGCGGGAGTATGGATCTACAATGAGCAGTTCTTC; cdr3_aa: CASGLVQQGLAGVWIYNEQFF
d_call: TRBD1; clone_size: NA; j_call: TRBJ1-3; v_call: TRBV7-9; cdr3_nt: TGTGCCAGCAGCTTAGGGTGGACAGGGGCTAGCTCTGGAAACACCATATATTTT; cdr3_aa: CASSLGWTGASSGNTIYF
d_call: TRBD1; clone_size: NA; j_call: TRBJ2-7; v_call: TRBV4-1; cdr3_nt: TGCGCCAGCAGCCTCTCCGGGACAGGAGACTACGAGCAGTACTTC; cdr3_aa: CASSLSGTGDYEQYF
d_call: NA; clone_size: NA; j_call: TRBJ1-2; v_call: TRBV15; cdr3_nt: TGTGCCACCAGCAGAGATCTACTTGGCTATGGCTACACCTTC; cdr3_aa: CATSRDLLGYGYTF
d_call: TRBD1; clone_size: NA; j_call: TRBJ1-2; v_call: TRBV5-1; cdr3_nt: TGCGCCAGCAGCGAGGGACAGAACTATGGCTACACCTTC; cdr3_aa: CASSEGQNYGYTF
d_call: TRBD1; clone_size: NA; j_call: TRBJ1-2; v_call: TRBV6-5; cdr3_nt: TGTGCCAGCAGTCACCTAACAGGGGGCTATGGCTACACCTTC; cdr3_aa: CASSHLTGGYGYTF
d_call: NA; clone_size: once; j_call: TRBJ2-7; v_call: TRBV10-2; cdr3_nt: TGCGCCAGCAGTGAAGTAAAGTCCAGCTCCTACGAGCAGTACTTC; cdr3_aa: CASSEVKSSSYEQYF
d_call: NA; clone_size: NA; j_call: TRBJ1-6; v_call: TRBV6-5; cdr3_nt: TGTGCCAGCAACTACGGAGTGCGGTCACCCCTCCACTTT; cdr3_aa: CASNYGVRSPLHF
d_call: TRBD1; clone_size: few; j_call: TRBJ1-2; v_call: TRBV7-3; cdr3_nt: TGTGCCAGCAGCCCAGACAGGGTCAGTGGCTACACCTTC; cdr3_aa: CASSPDRVSGYTF
d_call: NA; clone_size: NA; j_call: TRBJ1-1; v_call: TRBV3-1/TRBV3-2; cdr3_nt: TGTGCCAGCAGCCCAAAATGGGCGATGAACACTGAAGCTTTCTTT; cdr3_aa: CASSPKWAMNTEAFF
d_call: NA; clone_size: once; j_call: TRBJ1-2; v_call: TRBV6-1; cdr3_nt: TGTGCCAGCAGTGAACGTCAGGGAGGCGGCTACACCTTC; cdr3_aa: CASSERQGGGYTF
d_call: NA; clone_size: NA; j_call: TRBJ2-7; v_call: TRBV28; cdr3_nt: TGTGCCAGCAGCCTTGGGGGGACGGCAGCCTACGAGCAGTACTTC; cdr3_aa: CASSLGGTAAYEQYF
d_call: TRBD2; clone_size: NA; j_call: TRBJ2-1; v_call: TRBV3-1/TRBV3-2; cdr3_nt: TGTGCCAGCAGCCAAGAGGAGCGGGGGGGCTGGTTCCCCTACAATGAGCAGTTCTTC; cdr3_aa: CASSQEERGGWFPYNEQFF
d_call: TRBD1; clone_size: NA; j_call: TRBJ2-3; v_call: TRBV3-1/TRBV3-2; cdr3_nt: TGTGCCAGCAGCTATACAGGGGTCACAGATACGCAGTATTTT; cdr3_aa: CASSYTGVTDTQYF
d_call: TRBD2; clone_size: NA; j_call: TRBJ2-5; v_call: TRBV10-3; cdr3_nt: TGTGCCATCAGAGGACTAGCGGGGGGGAACTACCAAGAGACCCAGTACTTC; cdr3_aa: CAIRGLAGGNYQETQYF
d_call: NA; clone_size: NA; j_call: TRBJ2-3; v_call: TRBV6-1; cdr3_nt: TGTGCCAGCAGTGATTTCCGGGAGAGAGGGACAGATACGCAGTATTTT; cdr3_aa: CASSDFRERGTDTQYF
d_call: TRBD2; clone_size: NA; j_call: TRBJ2-5; v_call: TRBV7-2; cdr3_nt: TGTGCCAGCAGCTTACGACTAGCGGGGGCCACCCAGTACTTC; cdr3_aa: CASSLRLAGATQYF
d_call: NA; clone_size: NA; j_call: TRBJ1-6; v_call: TRBV28; cdr3_nt: TGTGCCAGCAGTTTATTCGCGGAGAGCTCCTATAATTCACCCCTCCACTTT; cdr3_aa: CASSLFAESSYNSPLHF
d_call: TRBD2; clone_size: NA; j_call: TRBJ2-7; v_call: TRBV7-8; cdr3_nt: TGTGCCAGCAGCTCGTCCATAGCGGGGGGCGCCTACGAGCAGTACTTC; cdr3_aa: CASSSSIAGGAYEQYF
d_call: NA; clone_size: NA; j_call: TRBJ1-4; v_call: TRBV6-5; cdr3_nt: TGTGCCAGCAAACAGGGCTTAGCTAATGAAAAACTGTTTTTT; cdr3_aa: CASKQGLANEKLFF
d_call: NA; clone_size: NA; j_call: TRBJ2-7; v_call: TRBV21-1; cdr3_nt: TGTGCCAGCAGCAAGATGGCGGTATCCTACGAGCAGTACTTC; cdr3_aa: CASSKMAVSYEQYF
d_call: TRBD1; clone_size: few; j_call: TRBJ1-5; v_call: TRBV4-1; cdr3_nt: TGCGCCAGCAGCCAAGCAATGTTTGGACAGGTAAATCAGCCCCAGCATTTT; cdr3_aa: CASSQAMFGQVNQPQHF
d_call: TRBD1; clone_size: NA; j_call: TRBJ2-7; v_call: TRBV12-3/TRBV12-4; cdr3_nt: TGTGCCAGCAGTGTCCACAGGGGCGAGCAGTACTTC; cdr3_aa: CASSVHRGEQYF
d_call: TRBD2; clone_size: NA; j_call: TRBJ2-5; v_call: TRBV2; cdr3_nt: TGTGCCAGCAGATGGGGGAGGGCCGAAGAGACCCAGTACTTC; cdr3_aa: CASRWGRAEETQYF
d_call: TRBD1; clone_size: NA; j_call: TRBJ1-6; v_call: TRBV5-4; cdr3_nt: TGTGCCAGCAGCTTGGACACCGGGACAGGGGATTATAATTCACCCCTCCACTTT; cdr3_aa: CASSLDTGTGDYNSPLHF
d_call: TRBD2; clone_size: NA; j_call: TRBJ2-1; v_call: TRBV5-1; cdr3_nt: TGCGCCAGCAGCCCCGGACTAGCGGGAGGGCCCGGCAATGAGCAGTTCTTC; cdr3_aa: CASSPGLAGGPGNEQFF
d_call: TRBD1; clone_size: NA; j_call: TRBJ1-2; v_call: TRBV7-9; cdr3_nt: TGTGCCAGCAGCTTACCCGGGACAGGGAACTATGGCTACACCTTC; cdr3_aa: CASSLPGTGNYGYTF
d_call: TRBD1; clone_size: NA; j_call: TRBJ1-6; v_call: TRBV25-1; cdr3_nt: TGTGCCAGCAGTGACATACAGGGGTTCAATTCACCCCTCCACTTT; cdr3_aa: CASSDIQGFNSPLHF
d_call: NA; clone_size: NA; j_call: TRBJ2-7; v_call: TRBV6-5; cdr3_nt: TGTGCCAGCAGTTCCAGGACAGTTGTACCCTACGAGCAGTACTTC; cdr3_aa: CASSSRTVVPYEQYF
d_call: NA; clone_size: NA; j_call: TRBJ1-1; v_call: TRBV18; cdr3_nt: TGTGCCAGCTCACCGAGATTGGTGGGCTCGAACACTGAAGCTTTCTTT; cdr3_aa: CASSPRLVGSNTEAFF
d_call: NA; clone_size: NA; j_call: TRBJ2-7; v_call: TRBV9; cdr3_nt: TGTGCCAGCAGCACTAGTTCCACAGGGAGATCCGAGCAGTACTTC; cdr3_aa: CASSTSSTGRSEQYF
d_call: TRBD2; clone_size: NA; j_call: TRBJ2-3; v_call: TRBV2; cdr3_nt: TGTGCCAGCAGTGAAGCCCCAGGGCGGGGGGAAGCAGATACGCAGTATTTT; cdr3_aa: CASSEAPGRGEADTQYF
d_call: TRBD1; clone_size: NA; j_call: TRBJ1-6; v_call: TRBV5-4; cdr3_nt: TGTGCCAGCAGATACAGGGGGGGGTCCTATAATTCACCCCTCCACTTT; cdr3_aa: CASRYRGGSYNSPLHF
d_call: NA; clone_size: NA; j_call: TRBJ1-4; v_call: TRBV7-9; cdr3_nt: TGTGCCAGCAGCTTAGCGCAATTGGGCATGGGGCCTGAAAAACTGTTTTTT; cdr3_aa: CASSLAQLGMGPEKLFF
d_call: TRBD1; clone_size: once; j_call: TRBJ2-7; v_call: TRBV14; cdr3_nt: TGTGCCAGCAGCCAAGATCGAGACAGGGGGCGCTTTGGACTAGACTCCTACGAGCAGTACTTC; cdr3_aa: CASSQDRDRGRFGLDSYEQYF
d_call: NA; clone_size: NA; j_call: TRBJ1-6; v_call: TRBV5-4; cdr3_nt: TGTGCCAGCAGCTTGGTCCCCAGGGGTCGGAATTCACCCCTCCACTTT; cdr3_aa: CASSLVPRGRNSPLHF
d_call: TRBD1; clone_size: NA; j_call: TRBJ1-2; v_call: TRBV6-6; cdr3_nt: TGTGCCAGCAGCGCGAATTCTCTCCGGGACAGGGGCCCCTTAAACTATGGCTACACCTTC; cdr3_aa: CASSANSLRDRGPLNYGYTF
d_call: NA; clone_size: NA; j_call: TRBJ1-4; v_call: TRBV28; cdr3_nt: TGTGCCAGCAGTTTATCGGGGGTCAATGAAAAACTGTTTTTT; cdr3_aa: CASSLSGVNEKLFF
d_call: NA; clone_size: NA; j_call: TRBJ1-4; v_call: TRBV6-2/TRBV6-3; cdr3_nt: TGTGCCAGCAGTAACGGACAGTATTTGGAAAAACTGTTTTTT; cdr3_aa: CASSNGQYLEKLFF
d_call: NA; clone_size: NA; j_call: TRBJ1-2; v_call: TRBV28; cdr3_nt: TGTGCCAGCAGTTTTATGGCAGGGGTATTTCCTAACTATGGCTACACCTTC; cdr3_aa: CASSFMAGVFPNYGYTF
d_call: NA; clone_size: few; j_call: TRBJ1-2; v_call: TRBV27; cdr3_nt: TGTGCCAGCAGATTTACAGGGAACTATGGCTACACCTTC; cdr3_aa: CASRFTGNYGYTF
d_call: NA; clone_size: NA; j_call: TRBJ2-7; v_call: TRBV10-1; cdr3_nt: TGCGCCAGCAGTGAGTACCAAACGGGGTACGAGCAGTACTTC; cdr3_aa: CASSEYQTGYEQYF